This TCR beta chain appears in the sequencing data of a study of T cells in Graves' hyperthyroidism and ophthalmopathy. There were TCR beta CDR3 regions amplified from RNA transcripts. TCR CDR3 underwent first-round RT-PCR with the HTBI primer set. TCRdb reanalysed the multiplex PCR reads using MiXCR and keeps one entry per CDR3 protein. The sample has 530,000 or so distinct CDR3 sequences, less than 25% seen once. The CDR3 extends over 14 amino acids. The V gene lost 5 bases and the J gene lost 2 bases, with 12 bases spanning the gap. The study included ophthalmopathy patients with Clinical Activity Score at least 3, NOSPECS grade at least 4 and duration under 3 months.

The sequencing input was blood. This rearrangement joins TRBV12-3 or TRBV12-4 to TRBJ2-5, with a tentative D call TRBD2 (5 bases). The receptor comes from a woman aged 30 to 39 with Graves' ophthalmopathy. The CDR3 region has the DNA TGTGCCAGCAGTCTTTCCCGGGGACAAGAGACCCAGTACTTC. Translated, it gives CASSLSRGQETQYF.